Listed here is a single T cell receptor beta chain. Its specificity is unknown. Healthy Caucasians alone served as donors. TCRdb processed the 5' RACE reads anew with MiXCR; each CDR3 protein has one entry. The data contain 280,000 or so distinct CDR3 sequences, approximately 8% of them singletons. The data belong to a study of identical twins. General observations from the study: Cord blood beta clonotypes present at high abundance carried fewer insertions; no such pattern appeared in memory repertoires. Analyses of zero insertions could be partly confounded by invariant MAIT and iNKT cells. Donors were not followed over many years; analysis was cross-sectional.

This CDR3 comprises 14 residues. V lost 4 bases, J lost 8 bases, and 17 bases lay in between. Germline lookup yields CDR1 KGHSH and CDR2 LQKENI. This sample was also put to use in a study of yellow fever vaccine responses in identical twins.

This receptor was obtained from a woman under 30 in good health. The sample taken for sequencing was memory (CD45RO+) T cells sorted from blood. The chain is built from TRBV18 and TRBJ1-1; D is undetermined. CDR3 in amino acids: CASSLNDRSAEAFF. CDR3 DNA sequence: TGTGCCAGCTCACTTAACGATCGCAGCGCAGAAGCTTTCTTT.